The T cell receptor beta chain under discussion was sequenced for a study of blood T cell repertoires in COVID-19. Across the whole study: The United States, Italy and Spain supplied acute and convalescent COVID-19 samples. From T cells, B-cell-depleted T cells, or PBMCs came the material, which was cDNA or gDNA.

Under the authors' procedure: By means of reference gene primer amplification, nucleated cell counts were estimated. The data were produced by immunoSEQ multiplex PCR, yet TCRdb's version contains in-frame clones alone and is incomplete. That table furnishes V, J and clone size, whereas the DNA furnished D and trimming. Seen here are about 53,000 clones, 86% observed once, and the top ten hold less than 3.5%. This CDR3 spans 11 amino acids. Germline values: CDR1 SGHRS, CDR2 YFSETQ. With 9 bases removed from V and 6 bases from J, the gap between germline ends came to 9 bases. Sequencing used peripheral blood. The clonotype was recovered from a man aged 80 or over with acute or convalescent COVID-19. The chain combines TRBV5-1 with TRBJ2-2; TRBD2 is a possible D gene (7 bases). The CDR3 nucleotides read TGCGCCATCGGGGGGCCCGGGGAGCTGTTTTTT. This gives the protein CAIGGPGELFF.